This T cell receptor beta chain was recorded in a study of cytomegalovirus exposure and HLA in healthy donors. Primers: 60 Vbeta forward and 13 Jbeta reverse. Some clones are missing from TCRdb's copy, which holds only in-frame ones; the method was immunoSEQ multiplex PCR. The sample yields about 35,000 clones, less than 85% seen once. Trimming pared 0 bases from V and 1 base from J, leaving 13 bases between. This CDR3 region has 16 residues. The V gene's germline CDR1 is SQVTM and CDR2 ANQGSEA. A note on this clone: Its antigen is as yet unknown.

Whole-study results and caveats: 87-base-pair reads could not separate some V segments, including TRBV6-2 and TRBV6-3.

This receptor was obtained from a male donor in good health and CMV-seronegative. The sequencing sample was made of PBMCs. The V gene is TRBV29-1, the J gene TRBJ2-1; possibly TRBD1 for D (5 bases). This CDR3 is CSVEDPTGQSYNEQFF. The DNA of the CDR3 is TGCAGCGTTGAAGATCCAACAGGTCAATCCTACAATGAGCAGTTCTTC.